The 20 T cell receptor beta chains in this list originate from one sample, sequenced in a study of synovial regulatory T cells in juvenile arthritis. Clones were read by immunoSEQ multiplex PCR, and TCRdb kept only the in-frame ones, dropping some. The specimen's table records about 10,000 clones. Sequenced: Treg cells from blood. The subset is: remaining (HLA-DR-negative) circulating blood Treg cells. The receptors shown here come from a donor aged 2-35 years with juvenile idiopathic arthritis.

CDR3 loop: CAISRTGRSNTGELFF. V and J are TRBV10-3 and TRBJ2-2; TCRdb picks TRBD1, but there is no DNA to check that call. Germline V lookup: CDR1 ENHRY, CDR2 SYGVKD. The CDR3 loop spans 16 amino acids. A DNA sequence was not provided.

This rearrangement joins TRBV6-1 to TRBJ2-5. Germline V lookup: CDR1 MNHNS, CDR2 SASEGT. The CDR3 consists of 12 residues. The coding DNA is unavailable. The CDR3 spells CASSRVGMTQYF.

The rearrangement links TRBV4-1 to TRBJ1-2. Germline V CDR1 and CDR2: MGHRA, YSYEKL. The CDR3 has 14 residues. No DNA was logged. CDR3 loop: CASSQDPPNYGYTF.

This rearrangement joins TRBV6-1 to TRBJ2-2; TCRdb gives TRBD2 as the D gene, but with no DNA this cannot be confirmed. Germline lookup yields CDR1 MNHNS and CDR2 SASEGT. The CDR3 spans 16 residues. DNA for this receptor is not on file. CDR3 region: CASSDGTSGRGGELFF.

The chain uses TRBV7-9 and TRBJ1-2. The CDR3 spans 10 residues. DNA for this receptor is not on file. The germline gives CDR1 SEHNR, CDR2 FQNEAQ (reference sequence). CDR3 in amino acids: CASSAFMNTF.

The CDR3 sequence is CASSGDRVNTEAFF. This chain connects TRBV10-2 to TRBJ1-1; there is no DNA to check the TCRdb D call of TRBD1. The germline V gene has CDR1 WSHSY and CDR2 SAAADI. The CDR3 is 14 amino acids. No DNA accompanies this entry.

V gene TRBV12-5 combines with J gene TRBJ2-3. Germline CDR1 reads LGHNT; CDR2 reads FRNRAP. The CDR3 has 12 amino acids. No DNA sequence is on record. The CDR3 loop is CASGPHTDTQYF.

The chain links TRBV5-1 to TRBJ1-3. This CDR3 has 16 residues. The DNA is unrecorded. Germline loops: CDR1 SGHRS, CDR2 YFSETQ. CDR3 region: CASSSNVEGSGNTIYF.

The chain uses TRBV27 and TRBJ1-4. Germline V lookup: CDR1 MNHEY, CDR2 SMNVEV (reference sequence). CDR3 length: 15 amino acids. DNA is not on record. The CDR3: CASSTSVWGGEKLFF.

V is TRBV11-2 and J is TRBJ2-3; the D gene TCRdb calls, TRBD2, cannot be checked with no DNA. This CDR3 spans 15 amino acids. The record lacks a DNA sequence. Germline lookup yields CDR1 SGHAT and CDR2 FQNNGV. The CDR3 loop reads CASSYIRAPTDTQYF.

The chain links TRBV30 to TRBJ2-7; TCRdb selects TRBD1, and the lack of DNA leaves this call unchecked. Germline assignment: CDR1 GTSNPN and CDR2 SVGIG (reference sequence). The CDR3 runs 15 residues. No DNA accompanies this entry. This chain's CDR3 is CAWSMDRVSHYEQYF.

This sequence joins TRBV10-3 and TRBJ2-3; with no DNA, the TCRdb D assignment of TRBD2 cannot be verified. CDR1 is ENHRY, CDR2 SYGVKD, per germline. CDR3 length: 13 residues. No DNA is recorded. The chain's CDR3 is CAIRTSGRDTQYF.

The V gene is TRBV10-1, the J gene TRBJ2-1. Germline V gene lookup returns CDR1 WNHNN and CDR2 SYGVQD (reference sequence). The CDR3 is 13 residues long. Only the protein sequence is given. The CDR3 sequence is CASRQTGRNEQFF.

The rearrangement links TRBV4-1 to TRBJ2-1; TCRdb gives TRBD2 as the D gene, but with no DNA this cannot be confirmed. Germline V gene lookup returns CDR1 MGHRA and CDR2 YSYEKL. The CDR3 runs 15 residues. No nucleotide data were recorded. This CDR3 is CASSRRLAGGREQFF.

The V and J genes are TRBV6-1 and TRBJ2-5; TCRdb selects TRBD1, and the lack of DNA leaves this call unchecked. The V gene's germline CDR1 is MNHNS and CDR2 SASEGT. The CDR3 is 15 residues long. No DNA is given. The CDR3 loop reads CASRPRQGVIYEQYF.

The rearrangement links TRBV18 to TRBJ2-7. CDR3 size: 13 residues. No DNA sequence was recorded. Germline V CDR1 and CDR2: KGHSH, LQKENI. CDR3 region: CASSLDTSGEQYF.

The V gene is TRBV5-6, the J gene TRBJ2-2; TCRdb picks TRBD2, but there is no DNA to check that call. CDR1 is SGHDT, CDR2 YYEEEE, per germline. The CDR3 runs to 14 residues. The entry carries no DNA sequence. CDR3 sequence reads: CASSLGGSVFKLFF.

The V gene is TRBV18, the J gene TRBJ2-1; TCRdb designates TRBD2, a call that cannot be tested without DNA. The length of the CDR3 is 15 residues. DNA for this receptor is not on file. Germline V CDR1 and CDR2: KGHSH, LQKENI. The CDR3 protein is CASSRTSGRSDEQFF.

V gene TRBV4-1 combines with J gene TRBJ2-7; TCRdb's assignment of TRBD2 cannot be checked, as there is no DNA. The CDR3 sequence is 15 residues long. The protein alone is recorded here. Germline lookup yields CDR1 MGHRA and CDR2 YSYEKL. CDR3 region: CASSPSGGSSYEQYF.

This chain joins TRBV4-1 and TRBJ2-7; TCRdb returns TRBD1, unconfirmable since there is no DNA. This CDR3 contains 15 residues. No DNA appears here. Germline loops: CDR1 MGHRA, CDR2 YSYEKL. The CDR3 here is CASSPERAGRDEQYF.